Included here is one T cell receptor (beta chain) sequence, with context. Its antigen remains unknown. The sample comes from a study of beta chain features in type 1 diabetes. General observations from the study: A potential PCR bias toward shorter templates would be equal in patient and control samples. Cells with high TCR expression could be over-represented when cDNA is sequenced. All four CD4+ subsets of Type 1 diabetes patients contained TCRB CDR3s that were moderately but significantly shorter. Patients with type 1 diabetes showed fewer VDJ junction insertions and more deletions.

The CDR3 sequence is 15 residues long. V dropped 5 bases and J dropped 6; count of bases not matched to a gene: 9. CDR1 is LNHNV, CDR2 YYDKDF, per germline (reference sequence). Sequencing targeted expressed TCRB transcripts, as all isolated RNA had been reverse transcribed. Measured with immunoSEQ multiplex PCR; TCRdb has only the in-frame clones, and not every one. The sample holds about 650,000 clones, around 12% seen once. Purities over 95% were achieved in all sorted populations. The rearrangement uses TRBV15 and TRBJ1-2, with TRBD1 matching 10 bases. Material: naive CD4+ T cells from blood. The TCR originated in a man aged 25-45 years with type 1 diabetes. CDR3 bases: TGTGCCACCAGCGGCGAGGACAGGGGGTTCGATGGCTACACCTTC. It is translated as CATSGEDRGFDGYTF.